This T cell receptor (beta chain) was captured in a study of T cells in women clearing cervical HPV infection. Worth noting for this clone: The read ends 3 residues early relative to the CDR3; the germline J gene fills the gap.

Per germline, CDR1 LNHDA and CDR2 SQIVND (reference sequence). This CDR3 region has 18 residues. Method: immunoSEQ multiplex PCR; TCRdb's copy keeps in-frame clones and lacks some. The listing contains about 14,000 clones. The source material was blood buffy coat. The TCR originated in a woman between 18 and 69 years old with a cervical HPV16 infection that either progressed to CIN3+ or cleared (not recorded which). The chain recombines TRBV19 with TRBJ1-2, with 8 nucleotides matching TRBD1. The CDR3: CASSSGQGGTTVSRGYTF. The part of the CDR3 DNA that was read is TGTGCCAGTAGTTCTGGACAGGGCGGTACGACCGTATCACGAGGC.